These 20 T cell receptor beta chains came from one sample sequenced in a study of T-cell memory formation after mild COVID-19. Using its own MiXCR run on the 5' RACE reads, TCRdb lists one record per CDR3 protein. The data show hundreds of thousands of distinct CDR3 sequences, roughly 17% seen once. The source material was PBMCs or a T cell subset sorted from them (not recorded which). The receptors originated from a man aged 18 to 30 who had mild COVID-19 (a few samples of this study predate the infection). Cell type and time point are not known.

This rearrangement joins TRBV4-1 to TRBJ1-5; the D is unclear. The CDR3 consists of 16 residues. Per germline, CDR1 MGHRA and CDR2 YSYEKL. Deletions cut 1 base from V and 2 bases from J, with 12 bases between. The CDR3 reads CASSQALGIRNQPQHF. The CDR3 nucleotides are TGCGCCAGCAGCCAAGCCCTGGGGATCCGCAATCAGCCCCAGCATTTT.

The rearrangement uses TRBV6-1 and TRBJ2-7, with D maybe TRBD2 (5 bases). Germline-derived CDR1 and CDR2 are MNHNS and SASEGT. The length of the CDR3 is 15 residues. Trimming removed 2 bases from V and 0 bases from J, with 11 bases in between. The CDR3 loop is CASSERGSSSYEQYV. The DNA for the CDR3 is TGTGCCAGCAGTGAACGCGGGTCTAGCTCCTACGAGCAGTACGTC.

This clonotype appeared many times. The chain is built from TRBV7-9 and TRBJ1-1; no reliable D call. The CDR3 runs 13 residues. Trimming removed 3 bases from V and 1 base from J, with 6 bases in between. The germline CDR1 and CDR2 sequences are SEHNR and FQNEAQ (reference sequence). CDR3 loop: CASSLERNTEAFF. CDR3 nucleotide sequence: TGTGCCAGCAGCTTGGAAAGGAACACTGAAGCTTTCTTT. The whole variable domain, remainder taken from reference TRBV7-9 and TRBJ1-1, is DTGVSQNPRHKITKRGQNVTFRCDPISEHNRLYWYRQTLGQGPEFLTYFQNEAQLEKSRLLSDRFSAERPKGSFSTLEIQRTEQGDSAMYLCASSLERNTEAFFGQGTRLTVV.

This clonotype was recorded many times. The chain joins TRBV27 to TRBJ2-3; the match to TRBD2 covers 10 bases. After removal of 2 bases from V and 7 bases from J, the junction contained 9 bases not matched to a gene. This CDR3 contains 16 residues. The germline gives CDR1 MNHEY, CDR2 SMNVEV (reference sequence). In DNA form, the CDR3 reads TGTGCCAGCAGTTTAAATCCAGCGGGGGGGCCAAATACGCAGTATTTT. Its protein product is CASSLNPAGGPNTQYF.

This clonotype was observed a handful of times. This chain links TRBV29-1 with TRBJ1-3; no clear D. The CDR3 is 12 residues long. V shed 7 bases and J shed 0 bases, with 7 bases lying between them. CDR1 and CDR2 from the germline V gene are SQVTM and ANQGSEA. The CDR3 sequence is CSAMVSGNTIYF. The CDR3 DNA reads TGCAGCGCCATGGTCTCTGGAAACACCATATATTTT.

The genes are TRBV10-3 and TRBJ2-5, with 8 bases identical to TRBD2. CDR1 and CDR2 from the germline V gene are ENHRY and SYGVKD. CDR3 length equals 14 residues. V was pared by 4 bases and J by 5 bases, with 6 bases of the junction left unmatched. For the CDR3, the DNA is TGTGCCATCAGTGGACCGACTAGCGCGGAGACCCAGTACTTC. This translates into CAISGPTSAETQYF.

J is TRBJ2-3 and V is TRBV6-2 or TRBV6-3, with TRBD2 matching over 8 bases. The CDR3 has 16 amino acids. Germline-derived CDR1 and CDR2 are MNHEY and SVGEGT. V was pared by 6 bases and J by 4 bases, with 12 bases of the junction left unmatched. The CDR3 reads CASSFIAGSRADTQYF. The CDR3, as DNA: TGTGCCAGCAGCTTCATAGCGGGGTCCAGAGCAGATACGCAGTATTTT.

The genes are TRBV7-2 and TRBJ1-3, with unresolved D. The length of the CDR3 is 16 residues. V lost 2 bases to trimming and J lost 3 bases, with 14 bases between them. Looked up from germline, CDR1 is SGHTA and CDR2 is FQGNSA. CDR3 sequence reads: CASSLSGPFIGNTIYF. The CDR3 coding sequence is TGTGCCAGCAGCTTATCGGGCCCTTTTATTGGAAACACCATATATTTT. The whole variable domain, remainder taken from reference TRBV7-2 and TRBJ1-3, is GAGVSQSPSNKVTEKGKDVELRCDPISGHTALYWYRQSLGQGLEFLIYFQGNSAPDKSGLPSDRFSAERTGGSVSTLTIQRTQQEDSAVYLCASSLSGPFIGNTIYFGEGSWLTVV.

The chain links TRBV20-1 to TRBJ1-2; D is unresolved. Trimming shortened V by 2 bases and J by 4 bases, and 17 bases separated the two germline ends. Germline V gene lookup returns CDR1 DFQATT and CDR2 SNEGSKA (reference sequence). The CDR3 runs 15 residues. The CDR3 DNA reads as TGCAGTGCTAGAACCCCTCAGGAGGCTTTCTATGGCTACACCTTC. Amino acids: CSARTPQEAFYGYTF.

The V gene is TRBV18, the J gene TRBJ2-1, with 8 positions matching TRBD1. The ends lost 3 bases at V and 5 bases at J; junction bases unmatched: 9. Germline CDR1 and CDR2: KGHSH and LQKENI. The CDR3 extends over 16 amino acids. In DNA form, the CDR3 reads TGTGCCAGCTCACCCCTAGACAGGGGTGGCCACAATGAGCAGTTCTTC. Its translation: CASSPLDRGGHNEQFF.

The table lists this clonotype with a few counts. The V and J genes are TRBV20-1 and TRBJ2-5; 7 bases fit TRBD2. The CDR3 totals 12 residues. V gave up 6 bases and J gave up 4 bases; unmatched junction bases: 5. Germline V CDR1 and CDR2: DFQATT, SNEGSKA (reference sequence). DNA for the CDR3: TGCAGTGCGCCGACTAGCCCAGAGACCCAGTACTTC. It encodes CSAPTSPETQYF.

This clonotype was seen ten or more times. V and J are TRBV6-2 or TRBV6-3 and TRBJ2-5; D is uncertain. Per the germline V gene, CDR1 is MNHEY and CDR2 is SVGEGT. V lost 0 bases, J lost 6 bases, and 11 bases lay in between. This CDR3 has 14 residues. DNA for the CDR3: TGTGCCAGCAGTTACTCGAGGACCAGTAAGACCCAGTACTTC. Translating gives CASSYSRTSKTQYF.

The V gene is TRBV7-2, the J gene TRBJ2-4, with D possibly being TRBD2 (6 bases). The CDR3 is made up of 11 amino acids. Germline-derived CDR1 and CDR2 are SGHTA and FQGNSA. The CDR3 region is CAGGGVNIQYF. CDR3 nucleotide sequence: TGTGCGGGAGGCGGGGTGAACATTCAGTACTTC.

The chain employs TRBV5-6 and TRBJ2-5; tentatively, D is TRBD2 (5 bases). The CDR3 loop spans 15 amino acids. CDR1 is SGHDT, CDR2 YYEEEE, per germline. Trimming shortened V by 1 base and J by 2 bases, and 12 bases separated the two germline ends. The CDR3 here is CASSLPSMGQETQYF. CDR3 sequence (DNA): TGTGCCAGCAGCTTGCCTAGCATGGGTCAAGAGACCCAGTACTTC.

The gene calls are TRBV4-3 and TRBJ2-1, with 8 bases lining up with TRBD2. In germline, CDR1 is LGHNA, CDR2 YSLEER. The CDR3 runs 17 residues. The junction had 10 bases not matched to a gene; V was cut back by 0 bases and J by 6 bases. In DNA, the CDR3 is TGCGCCAGCAGCCAAGAGGTGTTAGCGGGGTCGCGCAATGAGCAGTTCTTC. Residues: CASSQEVLAGSRNEQFF.

The chain recombines TRBV15 with TRBJ2-2, with TRBD2 matching 7 bases. V trimming: 5 bases; J trimming: 5 bases; junction bases outside the gene matches: 11. The germline V gene has CDR1 LNHNV and CDR2 YYDKDF (reference sequence). The CDR3 has 16 residues. This chain's CDR3 is CATSPLGGWETGELFF. The CDR3 nucleotides read TGTGCCACCAGCCCTCTGGGAGGGTGGGAGACCGGGGAGCTGTTTTTT.

This clonotype has more than one count but fewer than ten. This chain connects TRBV27 to TRBJ1-5; D remains unclear. V was clipped by 2 bases and J by 0 bases, with 11 bases between them. The CDR3 length is 16 residues. Looked up from germline, CDR1 is MNHEY and CDR2 is SMNVEV (reference sequence). CDR3 sequence reads: CASSLLAADSNQPQHF. CDR3 DNA sequence: TGTGCCAGCAGTTTACTAGCAGCCGATAGCAATCAGCCCCAGCATTTT.

This clonotype was counted a single time. V is TRBV7-9 and J is TRBJ1-4; TRBD1 agrees at 12 bases. The length of the CDR3 is 15 residues. Germline values: CDR1 SEHNR, CDR2 FQNEAQ (reference sequence). After removal of 5 bases from V and 8 bases from J, the junction contained 6 bases not matched to a gene. The CDR3 DNA is TGTGCCAGCAGCGCGGGACAGGGGGCGGAGGAAAAACTGTTTTTT. This gives the protein CASSAGQGAEEKLFF.

The gene calls are TRBV12-3 or TRBV12-4 and TRBJ1-5, with TRBD1 matching 10 bases. CDR3 length: 15 residues. V lost 5 bases and J lost 7; bases outside the gene matches: 8. The chain's CDR3 is CASSPRTGGLQPQHF. DNA of the CDR3: TGTGCCAGCAGTCCGAGGACAGGGGGGTTGCAGCCCCAGCATTTT.

The rearrangement uses TRBV4-2 and TRBJ1-2; D ambiguous. This CDR3 is 13 amino acids long. The V gene lost 0 bases and the J gene lost 2 bases, with 4 bases spanning the gap. Germline CDR1 is LGHNA and CDR2 is YNFKEQ. The CDR3 spells CASSQEGNYGYTF. The CDR3 DNA is TGTGCCAGCAGCCAAGAGGGGAACTATGGCTACACCTTC.